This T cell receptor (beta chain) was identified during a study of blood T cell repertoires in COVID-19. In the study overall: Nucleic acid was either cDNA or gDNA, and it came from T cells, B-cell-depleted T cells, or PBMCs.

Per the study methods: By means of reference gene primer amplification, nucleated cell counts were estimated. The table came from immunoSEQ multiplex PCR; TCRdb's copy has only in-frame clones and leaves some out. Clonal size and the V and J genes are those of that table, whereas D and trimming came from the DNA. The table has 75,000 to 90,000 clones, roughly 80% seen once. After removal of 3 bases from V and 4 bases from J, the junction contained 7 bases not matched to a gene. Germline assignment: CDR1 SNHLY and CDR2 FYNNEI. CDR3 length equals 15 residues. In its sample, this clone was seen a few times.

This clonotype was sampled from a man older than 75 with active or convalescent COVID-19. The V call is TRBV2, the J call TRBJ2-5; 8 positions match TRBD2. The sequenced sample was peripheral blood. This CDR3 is CASSDVGRAAETQYF. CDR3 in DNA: TGTGCCAGCAGTGATGTCGGGAGGGCCGCAGAGACCCAGTACTTC.